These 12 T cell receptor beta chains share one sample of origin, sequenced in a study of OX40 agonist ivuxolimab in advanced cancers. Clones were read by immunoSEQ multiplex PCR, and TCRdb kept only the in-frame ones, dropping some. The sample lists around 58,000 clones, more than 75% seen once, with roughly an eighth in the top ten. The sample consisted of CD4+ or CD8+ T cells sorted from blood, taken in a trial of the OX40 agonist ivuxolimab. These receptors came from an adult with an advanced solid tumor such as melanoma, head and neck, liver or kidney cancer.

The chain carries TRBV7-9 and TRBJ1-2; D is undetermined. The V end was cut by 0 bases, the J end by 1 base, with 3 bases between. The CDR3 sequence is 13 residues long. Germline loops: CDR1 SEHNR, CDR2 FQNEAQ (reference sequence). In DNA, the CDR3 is TGTGCCAGCAGCTTAGCAGATAACTATGGCTACACCTTC. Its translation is CASSLADNYGYTF.

CDR3: CASSYRPGDTIYF. Here the CDR3 DNA reads TGTGCCAGTAGTTACAGACCGGGGGACACCATATATTTT. The genes are TRBV19 and TRBJ1-3; possible D gene TRBD1, 5 bases. Germline-derived CDR1 and CDR2 are LNHDA and SQIVND (reference sequence). The CDR3 extends over 13 amino acids. V lost 5 bases, J lost 8 bases, and 13 bases lay in between.

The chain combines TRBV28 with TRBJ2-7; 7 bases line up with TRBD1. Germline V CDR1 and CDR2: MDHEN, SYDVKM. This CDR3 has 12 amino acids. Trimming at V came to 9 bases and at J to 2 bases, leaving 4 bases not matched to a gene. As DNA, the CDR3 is TGTGCCAGTTGGGACAGTCCCTACGAGCAGTACTTC. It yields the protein CASWDSPYEQYF.

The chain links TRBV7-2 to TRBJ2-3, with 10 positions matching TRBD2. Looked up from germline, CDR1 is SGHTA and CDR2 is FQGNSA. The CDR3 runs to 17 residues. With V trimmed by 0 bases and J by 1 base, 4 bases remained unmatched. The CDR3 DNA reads TGTGCCAGCAGCTTAGCTTACAGCGGGGGGGGCACAGATACGCAGTATTTT. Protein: CASSLAYSGGGTDTQYF. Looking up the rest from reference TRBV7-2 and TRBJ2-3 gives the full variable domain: GAGVSQSPSNKVTEKGKDVELRCDPISGHTALYWYRQSLGQGLEFLIYFQGNSAPDKSGLPSDRFSAERTGGSVSTLTIQRTQQEDSAVYLCASSLAYSGGGTDTQYFGPGTRLTVL.

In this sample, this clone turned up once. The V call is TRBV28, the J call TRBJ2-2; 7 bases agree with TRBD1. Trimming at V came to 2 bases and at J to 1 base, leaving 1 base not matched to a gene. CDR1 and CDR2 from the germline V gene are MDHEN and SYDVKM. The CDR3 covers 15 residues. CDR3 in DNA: TGTGCCAGCAGTTTAAGGACAGGGAACACCGGGGAGCTGTTTTTT. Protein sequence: CASSLRTGNTGELFF. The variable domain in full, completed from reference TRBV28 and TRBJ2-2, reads DVKVTQSSRYLVKRTGEKVFLECVQDMDHENMFWYRQDPGLGLRLIYFSYDVKMKEKGDIPEGYSVSREKKERFSLILESASTNQTSMYLCASSLRTGNTGELFFGEGSRLTVL.

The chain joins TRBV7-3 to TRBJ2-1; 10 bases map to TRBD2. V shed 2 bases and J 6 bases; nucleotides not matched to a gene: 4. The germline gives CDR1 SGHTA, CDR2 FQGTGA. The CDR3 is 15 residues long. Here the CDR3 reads CASSLLGLAPNEQFF. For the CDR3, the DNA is TGTGCCAGCAGCTTACTGGGACTAGCGCCCAATGAGCAGTTCTTC.

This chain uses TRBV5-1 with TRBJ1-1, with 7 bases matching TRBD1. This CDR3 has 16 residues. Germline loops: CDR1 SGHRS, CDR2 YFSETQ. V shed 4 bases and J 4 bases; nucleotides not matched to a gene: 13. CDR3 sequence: CASSLKVGGWGTEAFF. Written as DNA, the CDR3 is TGCGCCAGCAGCCTCAAAGTAGGGGGCTGGGGCACTGAAGCTTTCTTT.

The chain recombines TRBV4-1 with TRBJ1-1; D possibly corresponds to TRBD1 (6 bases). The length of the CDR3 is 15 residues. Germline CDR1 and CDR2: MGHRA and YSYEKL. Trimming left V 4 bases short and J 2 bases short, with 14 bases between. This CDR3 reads CASSPPDSPNTEAFF. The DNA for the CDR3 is TGCGCCAGCAGCCCACCGGACAGTCCTAACACTGAAGCTTTCTTT.

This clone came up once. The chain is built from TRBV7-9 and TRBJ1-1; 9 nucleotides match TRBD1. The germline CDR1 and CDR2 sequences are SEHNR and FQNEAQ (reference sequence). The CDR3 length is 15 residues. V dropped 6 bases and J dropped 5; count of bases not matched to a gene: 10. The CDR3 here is CASSSYDRGSTEAFF. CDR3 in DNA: TGTGCCAGCAGTTCTTATGACAGGGGGTCGACTGAAGCTTTCTTT.

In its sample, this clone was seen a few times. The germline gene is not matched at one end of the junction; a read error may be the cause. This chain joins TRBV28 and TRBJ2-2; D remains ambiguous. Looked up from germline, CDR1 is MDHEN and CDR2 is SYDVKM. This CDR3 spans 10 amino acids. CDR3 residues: CATKTGELFF. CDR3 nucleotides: TGTGCCACGAAAACCGGGGAGCTGTTTTTT.

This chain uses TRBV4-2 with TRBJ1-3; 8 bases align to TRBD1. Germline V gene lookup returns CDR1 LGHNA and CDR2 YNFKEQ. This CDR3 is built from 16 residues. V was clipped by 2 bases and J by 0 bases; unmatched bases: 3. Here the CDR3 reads CASSQNRGSSGNTIYF. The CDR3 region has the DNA TGTGCCAGCAGCCAAAACAGGGGGAGCTCTGGAAACACCATATATTTT.

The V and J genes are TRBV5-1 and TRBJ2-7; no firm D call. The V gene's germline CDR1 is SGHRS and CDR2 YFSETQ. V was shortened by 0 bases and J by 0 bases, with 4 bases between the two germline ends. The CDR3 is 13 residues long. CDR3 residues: CASSLGSSYEQYF. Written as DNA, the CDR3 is TGCGCCAGCAGCTTGGGCAGCTCCTACGAGCAGTACTTC.